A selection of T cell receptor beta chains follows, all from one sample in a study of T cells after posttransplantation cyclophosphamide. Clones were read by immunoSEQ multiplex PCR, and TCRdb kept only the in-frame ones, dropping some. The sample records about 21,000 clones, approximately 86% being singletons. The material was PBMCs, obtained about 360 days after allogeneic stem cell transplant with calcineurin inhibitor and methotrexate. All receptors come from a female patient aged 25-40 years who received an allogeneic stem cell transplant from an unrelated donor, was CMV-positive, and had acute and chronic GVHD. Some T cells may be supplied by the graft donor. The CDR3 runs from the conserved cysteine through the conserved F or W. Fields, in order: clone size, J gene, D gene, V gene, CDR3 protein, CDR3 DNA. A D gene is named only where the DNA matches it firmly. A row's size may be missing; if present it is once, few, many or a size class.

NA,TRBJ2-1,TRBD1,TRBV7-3,CASSEGTANEQFF,TGTGCCAGCTCCGAAGGGACAGCCAATGAGCAGTTCTTC
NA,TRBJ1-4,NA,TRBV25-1,CASSGAKREKLFF,TGTGCCAGCAGCGGAGCGAAGCGTGAAAAACTGTTTTTT
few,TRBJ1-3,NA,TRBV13,CASSLAHSGNTIYF,TGTGCCAGCAGCTTGGCACACTCTGGAAACACCATATATTTT
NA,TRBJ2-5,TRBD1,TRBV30,CAWARDRPKETQYF,TGTGCCTGGGCTCGGGACAGGCCCAAAGAGACCCAGTACTTC
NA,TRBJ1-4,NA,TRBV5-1,CASSPVGGTNEKLFF,TGCGCCAGCAGCCCCGTGGGGGGTACTAATGAAAAACTGTTTTTT
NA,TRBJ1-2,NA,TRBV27,CASSLGTANYGYTF,TGTGCCAGCAGTTTAGGTACAGCTAACTATGGCTACACCTTC
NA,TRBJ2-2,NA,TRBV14,CASSRDSNTGELFF,TGTGCCAGCAGCCGGGACTCCAACACCGGGGAGCTGTTTTTT
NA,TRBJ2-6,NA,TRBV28,CASSLINSGANVLTF,TGTGCCAGCAGTTTAATCAACTCTGGGGCCAACGTCCTGACTTTC
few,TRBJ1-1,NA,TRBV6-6,CASSLVQGYFTEAFF,TGTGCCAGCAGTCTAGTACAGGGATATTTCACTGAAGCTTTCTTT
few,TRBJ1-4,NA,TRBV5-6,CASSSTIHRAPNEKLFF,TGTGCCAGCAGCTCCACGATTCACAGGGCTCCTAATGAAAAACTGTTTTTT
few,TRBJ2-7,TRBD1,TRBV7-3,CASSARQGYEQYF,TGTGCCAGCAGCGCCCGACAGGGCTACGAGCAGTACTTC
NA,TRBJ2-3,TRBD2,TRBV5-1,CASSSSGGWADTQYF,TGCGCCAGCAGCTCCTCGGGAGGATGGGCCGATACGCAGTATTTT
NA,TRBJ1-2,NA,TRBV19,CASSLQGVYGYTF,TGTGCCAGTAGCCTCCAGGGTGTGTATGGCTACACCTTC
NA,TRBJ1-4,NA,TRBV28,CASSIRGKLFF,TGTGCCAGCAGTATACGAGGGAAACTGTTTTTT
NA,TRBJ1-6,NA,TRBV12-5,CASVSGSSYNSPLHF,TGTGCTAGTGTAAGTGGGAGCTCCTATAATTCACCCCTCCACTTT
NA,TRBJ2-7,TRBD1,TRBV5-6,CASSFGQGSYEQYF,TGTGCCAGCAGCTTCGGACAGGGCTCCTACGAGCAGTACTTC